The 25 T cell receptor beta chains below were found in one sample sequenced in a study of cytomegalovirus exposure and HLA in healthy donors. PCR was performed using 60 Vbeta and 13 Jbeta primers. The assay was immunoSEQ multiplex PCR, and TCRdb's table has in-frame clones only and misses some. In the table there are a few hundred thousand clones, approximately 90% of which are singletons. Sequencing input: PBMCs. Receptors were obtained from a woman between 18 and 30 years old in good health and CMV-seronegative.

The chain recombines TRBV2 with TRBJ1-1; D gene unclear. CDR1 and CDR2 from the germline V gene are SNHLY and FYNNEI. V lost 4 bases, J lost 6 bases, and 9 bases lay in between. The CDR3 totals 12 residues. CDR3 DNA: TGTGCCAGCAGTGTGGAGGGATCTGAAGCTTTCTTT. Protein sequence: CASSVEGSEAFF.

The gene calls are TRBV5-4 and TRBJ2-7; TRBD2 matches 8 bases. This CDR3 has 13 residues. CDR1 and CDR2 from the germline V gene are SGHNT and YYREEE (reference sequence). Trimming removed 9 bases from V and 5 bases from J; junction bases left unmatched: 10. CDR3 DNA: TGTGCCACCCGACTCGGGGGGGCCAACGAGCAGTACTTC. It codes for CATRLGGANEQYF.

This chain joins TRBV7-9 and TRBJ2-7; 10 bases fit TRBD2. Trimming cost V 5 bases and J 7 bases; bases outside gene matches: 8. Germline V gene lookup returns CDR1 SEHNR and CDR2 FQNEAQ (reference sequence). This CDR3 has 14 amino acids. The chain's CDR3 is CASSRGTSVGEQYF. DNA for the CDR3: TGTGCCAGCAGCCGCGGGACTAGCGTAGGGGAGCAGTACTTC.

This rearrangement joins TRBV5-4 to TRBJ2-7, with a tentative D call TRBD1 (5 bases). The CDR3 length is 13 residues. The germline V gene encodes CDR1 SGHNT and CDR2 YYREEE (reference sequence). Trimming shortened V by 0 bases and J by 7 bases, and 11 bases separated the two germline ends. CDR3 residues: CASSLEQGLEQYF. The DNA of the CDR3 is TGTGCCAGCAGCTTGGAGCAGGGATTGGAGCAGTACTTC.

This clone has more than one count but fewer than ten. The chain employs TRBV4-1 and TRBJ2-7, with 7 bases matching TRBD1. The CDR3 is made up of 15 amino acids. Germline V gene data show CDR1 as MGHRA and CDR2 as YSYEKL. Trimming at V came to 1 base and at J to 4 bases, leaving 7 bases not matched to a gene. The CDR3, as DNA: TGCGCCAGCAGCCAAGGAGAACAGGGGATGTACGAGCAGTACTTC. This translates into CASSQGEQGMYEQYF.

The chain carries TRBV7-9 and TRBJ1-1; 11 nucleotides align to TRBD1. Germline CDR1 SEHNR, CDR2 FQNEAQ (reference sequence). Trimming took 5 bases from V and 0 from J; bases not matched to a gene: 14. The CDR3 is made up of 19 amino acids. The CDR3 DNA is TGTGCCAGCAGCCCGGGAGGGGGACAGGGGGGAGCTTTGAACACTGAAGCTTTCTTT. It yields the protein CASSPGGGQGGALNTEAFF.

This clone was detected a few times. The rearrangement uses TRBV5-1 and TRBJ1-1; a possible D gene is TRBD1 (5 bases). Trimming cost V 8 bases and J 0 bases, with 17 bases left between them. The CDR3 contains 15 residues. Germline CDR1 is SGHRS and CDR2 is YFSETQ. This chain's CDR3 is CASTFGAGMNTEAFF. CDR3 in DNA: TGCGCCAGTACATTTGGGGCAGGGATGAACACTGAAGCTTTCTTT.

Only one count was recorded for this clone. The chain uses TRBV9 and TRBJ2-7, with 8 bases aligning to TRBD2. The CDR3 spans 15 residues. After removal of 0 bases from V and 4 bases from J, the junction contained 6 bases not matched to a gene. In germline, CDR1 is SGDLS, CDR2 YYNGEE. The CDR3 sequence: CASSVAGGQTYEQYF. In DNA, the CDR3 is TGTGCCAGCAGCGTAGCGGGGGGGCAGACGTACGAGCAGTACTTC.

The chain employs TRBV5-1 and TRBJ2-1, with 7 bases matching TRBD1. The junction had 7 bases not matched to a gene; V was cut back by 3 bases and J by 7 bases. Germline-derived CDR1 and CDR2 are SGHRS and YFSETQ. This CDR3 spans 14 amino acids. The CDR3 bases are TGCGCCAGCAGCTCTCCAGGGGGTTGGAATGAGCAGTTCTTC. Amino acids: CASSSPGGWNEQFF.

This chain links TRBV30 with TRBJ1-4; a possible D gene is TRBD1 (5 bases). Germline V gives CDR1 GTSNPN, CDR2 SVGIG (reference sequence). The CDR3 is 16 amino acids. V lost 3 bases, J lost 5 bases, and 19 bases lay in between. The chain's CDR3 is CAWSAGLQALNEKLFF. In DNA form, the CDR3 reads TGTGCCTGGAGCGCAGGACTACAGGCGTTGAATGAAAAACTGTTTTTT.

J is TRBJ2-1 and V is TRBV13; TRBD2 aligns across 7 bases. The ends lost 5 bases at V and 8 bases at J; junction bases unmatched: 15. Germline V gives CDR1 PRHDT, CDR2 FYEKMQ (reference sequence). The CDR3 consists of 16 residues. Here the CDR3 reads CASSVVGGKVIDEQFF. Here the CDR3 DNA reads TGTGCCAGCAGCGTTGTGGGGGGGAAAGTAATTGATGAGCAGTTCTTC.

The rearrangement links TRBV5-1 to TRBJ1-4; a possible D gene is TRBD1 (6 bases). The CDR3 is 15 residues long. The germline CDR1 and CDR2 sequences are SGHRS and YFSETQ. Trimming pared 7 bases from V and 4 bases from J, leaving 17 bases between. The CDR3 protein is CASRLGTGLNEKLFF. The CDR3 coding sequence is TGCGCCAGCCGGTTAGGAACAGGGCTTAATGAAAAACTGTTTTTT.

The J gene is TRBJ2-1, the V gene TRBV27, with D perhaps matching TRBD1 (5 bases). CDR3 length: 18 amino acids. Per the germline V gene, CDR1 is MNHEY and CDR2 is SMNVEV (reference sequence). Trimming removed 6 bases from V and 9 bases from J, with 30 bases in between. The CDR3, as DNA: TGTGCCAGCAGAGCCCCAACCCCCACCGCTTGGGGCGCAGGTGAGCAGTTCTTC. This translates into CASRAPTPTAWGAGEQFF.

The V gene is TRBV6-5, the J gene TRBJ2-5; 12 bases align to TRBD1. CDR1 is MNHEY, CDR2 SVGAGI, per germline. The junction had 10 bases not matched to a gene; V was cut back by 0 bases and J by 11 bases. The CDR3 has 16 amino acids. The CDR3 here is CASSYSISGQGAEQYF. The CDR3 DNA sequence: TGTGCCAGCAGTTACTCGATTTCGGGACAGGGGGCGGAGCAGTACTTC.

V and J are TRBV19 and TRBJ2-7; TRBD1 matches at 10 bases. There are 16 residues in the CDR3. The germline V gene encodes CDR1 LNHDA and CDR2 SQIVND (reference sequence). V dropped 6 bases and J dropped 0; count of bases not matched to a gene: 8. DNA of the CDR3: TGTGCCAGTAGCCAACCGGGACAGGGGAGCTCCTACGAGCAGTACTTC. It translates to CASSQPGQGSSYEQYF.

The chain recombines TRBV4-2 with TRBJ2-4, with 7 bases aligning to TRBD2. The CDR3 runs 15 residues. The V and J ends lost 3 bases and 3 bases, in that order; junction bases with no gene match: 5. Germline CDR1 and CDR2: LGHNA and YNFKEQ. The CDR3 DNA reads as TGTGCCAGCAGCCAGGCGGGGGAGGGCAAAAACATTCAGTACTTC. The encoded protein is CASSQAGEGKNIQYF.

The J gene is TRBJ2-7, the V gene TRBV6-6; D remains unclear. CDR3 length: 16 residues. Trimming took off 3 bases at V and 3 bases at J, with 18 bases between the two ends. Germline assignment: CDR1 MNHNY and CDR2 SVGAGI (reference sequence). DNA for the CDR3: TGTGCCAGCAGTTATTCGCGACAAGGTCCAAACTACGAGCAGTACTTC. Encoded protein: CASSYSRQGPNYEQYF.

CDR3 residues: CSVEGTGIAGELFF. The CDR3 DNA sequence: TGCAGCGTTGAAGGGACAGGGATCGCCGGGGAGCTGTTTTTT. This chain joins TRBV29-1 and TRBJ2-2; 8 positions match TRBD1. After removal of 1 base from V and 6 bases from J, the junction contained 4 bases not matched to a gene. Germline lookup yields CDR1 SQVTM and CDR2 ANQGSEA. The CDR3 loop spans 14 amino acids.

Note on this clone: The final CDR3 position lacks the conserved phenylalanine or tryptophan, pointing to a likely read error. The DNA is left out, because the CDR3 cannot be placed on it with certainty; the CDR3 is given as TCRdb lists it. The chain couples TRBV5-6 to TRBJ1-2. From its first to its last residue, the CDR3 has 11 amino acids. Germline CDR1 and CDR2: SGHDT and YYEEEE. The CDR3 loop is CASSLVKDVPR.

As concerns this clone: Sequence at one end of the junction differs from germline and may be a read error. The gene calls are TRBV4-1 and TRBJ1-2, with a tentative D call TRBD1 (6 bases). CDR1 MGHRA and CDR2 YSYEKL come from the germline V gene. The CDR3 has 13 residues. CDR3 sequence (DNA): TGCGCCAGCAGCCAAGGGACAGATGGAAAAAGGGCCTTC. Translation: CASSQGTDGKRAF.

The chain combines TRBV15 with TRBJ1-1; D is undetermined. Germline V gene sequence: CDR1 LNHNV, CDR2 YYDKDF (reference sequence). CDR3 length: 13 residues. Trimming removed 2 bases from V and 7 bases from J, with 11 bases in between. CDR3 amino acids: CATSRNLDREAFF. CDR3 coding DNA: TGTGCCACCAGCAGAAATCTAGACCGTGAAGCTTTCTTT.

The chain couples TRBV14 to TRBJ2-2; 9 bases are a match to TRBD1. The CDR3 runs to 16 residues. The ends lost 4 bases at V and 4 bases at J; junction bases unmatched: 7. Looked up from germline, CDR1 is SGHDN and CDR2 is FVKESK. The chain's CDR3 is CASSPGTGLFTGELFF. The CDR3, as DNA: TGTGCCAGCAGCCCCGGGACAGGGTTGTTCACCGGGGAGCTGTTTTTT.

A note on this clone: At one boundary the junction diverges from the germline segment, which might be a read error. The rearrangement links TRBV7-7 to TRBJ2-1, with 7 bases identical to TRBD1. Germline-derived CDR1 and CDR2 are SSHAT and FNYEAQ (reference sequence). This CDR3 has 15 residues. In DNA form, the CDR3 reads TGTGCTAGCAGTTCTTCCGGGACAGAGGGTAGTGAGCAGTTCTTC. Protein product: CASSSSGTEGSEQFF.

The genes are TRBV7-6 and TRBJ1-3; no clear D gene. The CDR3 contains 16 residues. Germline V gene data show CDR1 as SGHVS and CDR2 as FNYEAQ. V lost 1 base to trimming and J lost 0 bases, with 10 bases between them. The CDR3 DNA follows: TGTGCCAGCAGCTTAGTTCCCGGAGGCTCTGGAAACACCATATATTTT. Translation gives CASSLVPGGSGNTIYF.

The chain links TRBV2 to TRBJ1-6, with a tentative D call TRBD1 (5 bases). Germline CDR1 SNHLY, CDR2 FYNNEI. V was clipped by 7 bases and J by 13 bases, with 23 bases between them. The CDR3 covers 15 residues. The CDR3 reads CASTTRTGGVSPLHF. DNA of the CDR3: TGTGCCAGCACGACCCGAACAGGTGGCGTCTCCCCCCTCCACTTT.